The 8 T cell receptor beta chains below come from one sample, sequenced in a study of cytomegalovirus exposure and HLA in healthy donors. PCR employed 60 Vbeta and 13 Jbeta primers. Sequencing used immunoSEQ multiplex PCR; TCRdb keeps in-frame clones, though not all of them. The profile shows 65,000 to 80,000 clones, around 79% of them singletons. What was sequenced was PBMCs. All receptors come from a woman aged 40 to 55 in good health and CMV-seropositive.

The chain joins TRBV7-9 to TRBJ2-3; 8 bases are shared with TRBD2. The germline CDR1 and CDR2 sequences are SEHNR and FQNEAQ (reference sequence). V shed 5 bases and J 6 bases; nucleotides not matched to a gene: 13. CDR3 length: 16 residues. The CDR3 is CASSDRGSGSADTQYF. For the CDR3, the DNA is TGTGCCAGCAGCGACCGAGGAAGCGGGAGTGCGGATACGCAGTATTTT.

The V call is TRBV30, the J call TRBJ2-5, with 8 bases that match TRBD1. V dropped 0 bases and J dropped 5; count of bases not matched to a gene: 8. The CDR3 totals 15 residues. CDR1 GTSNPN and CDR2 SVGIG come from the germline V gene (reference sequence). The CDR3 DNA is TGTGCCTGGAGTGTACTTTCAGGGGGCGTCGAGACCCAGTACTTC. It translates to CAWSVLSGGVETQYF.

This chain connects TRBV30 to TRBJ1-2; D may be TRBD1 (6 bases). CDR3 length: 13 amino acids. From germline, CDR1 is GTSNPN and CDR2 SVGIG (reference sequence). Trimming shortened V by 3 bases and J by 4 bases, and 12 bases separated the two germline ends. CDR3 amino acids: CAWRQGMGYGYTF. For the CDR3, the DNA is TGTGCCTGGAGACAGGGTATGGGCTATGGCTACACCTTC.

The chain uses TRBV1 and TRBJ2-7; TRBD2 was called by the table and not checked on the DNA. TRBV1 is reported as a pseudogene. The CDR3 has 15 amino acids. CDR3 region: CTSSQDNRGGCEQYF. The CDR3 DNA follows: TGCACCAGCAGCCAAGATAACCGGGGGGGTTGCGAGCAGTACTTC.

The chain employs TRBV6-5 and TRBJ2-2; a possible D gene is TRBD1 (5 bases). CDR3 length: 16 residues. V was clipped by 2 bases and J by 1 base, with 11 bases between them. Germline-derived CDR1 and CDR2 are MNHEY and SVGAGI. The DNA of the CDR3 is TGTGCCAGCAGTTACGACAGCCCACAGAACACCGGGGAGCTGTTTTTT. This encodes CASSYDSPQNTGELFF.

This rearrangement joins TRBV19 to TRBJ2-1; 10 bases align to TRBD1. Germline V gives CDR1 LNHDA, CDR2 SQIVND (reference sequence). This CDR3 has 19 amino acids. V lost 1 base to trimming and J lost 8 bases; unmatched junction nucleotides: 17. The CDR3 DNA follows: TGTGCCAGTAGTATAGCAAAGCGACAGGGGGCGCGAGGGACCGATGAGCAGTTCTTC. It translates to CASSIAKRQGARGTDEQFF.

By share, this clone counts as medium-sized. This rearrangement joins TRBV2 to TRBJ2-7; TRBD1 aligns across 10 bases. The trim removed 8 bases at V and 2 bases at J, leaving 6 bases unmatched. The CDR3 length is 14 residues. From germline, CDR1 is SNHLY and CDR2 FYNNEI. The CDR3 DNA sequence: TGTGCCAGCGGAGAGGACAGGGGGACCTACGAGCAGTACTTC. Amino acid sequence: CASGEDRGTYEQYF. The complete variable domain, with remaining parts taken from reference TRBV2 and TRBJ2-7, reads EPEVTQTPSHQVTQMGQEVILRCVPISNHLYFYWYRQILGQKVEFLVSFYNNEISEKSEIFDDQFSVERPDGSNFTLKIRSTKLEDSAMYFCASGEDRGTYEQYFGPGTRLTVT.

The chain joins TRBV6-1 to TRBJ2-7, with 11 positions matching TRBD1. Trimming took 0 bases from V and 0 from J; bases not matched to a gene: 1. Germline CDR1 reads MNHNS; CDR2 reads SASEGT. CDR3 length: 16 amino acids. CDR3 nucleotide sequence: TGTGCCAGCAGTGAAGCCGGGACAGGGGGCTCCTACGAGCAGTACTTC. Translating gives CASSEAGTGGSYEQYF.